This passage covers 19 T cell receptor beta chains from one sample sequenced in a study of neurological immune-mediated disorders. TCRdb re-called the 5' RACE reads with MiXCR, one entry per CDR3 protein. The sample records 65,000 to 75,000 distinct CDR3 sequences, approximately 5.3% being singletons. Input material: PBMCs. Source of these receptors: a human donor with multiple sclerosis. The donor label of this sample is uncertain.

The chain is built from TRBV19 and TRBJ2-4, with 9 nucleotides matching TRBD2. The CDR3 spans 15 residues. Germline V gene data show CDR1 as LNHDA and CDR2 as SQIVND (reference sequence). Losses at the gene ends were 3 bases for V and 7 bases for J; bases not matched to a gene: 7. The CDR3 DNA reads TGTGCCAGTAGTATCGGCGGGGGGGCCCGGAACATTCAGTACTTC. This codes for CASSIGGGARNIQYF. The variable domain in full, completed from reference TRBV19 and TRBJ2-4, reads DGGITQSPKYLFRKEGQNVTLSCEQNLNHDAMYWYRQDPGQGLRLIYYSQIVNDFQKGDIAEGYSVSREKKESFPLTVTSAQKNPTAFYLCASSIGGGARNIQYFGAGTRLSVL.

This clonotype was recorded many times. The rearrangement joins TRBV10-3 to TRBJ1-4; D perhaps matches TRBD1 (5 bases). This CDR3 is 15 amino acids long. Between the trimmed V and J ends, which lost 5 bases and 3 bases, there was a span of 13 bases. CDR1 is ENHRY and CDR2 is SYGVKD in the germline V gene. The CDR3 DNA sequence: TGTGCCATCAGTCCACAGGTGGGCGCTAATGAAAAACTGTTTTTT. The encoded protein is CAISPQVGANEKLFF.

This clonotype was counted ten times or more. The gene calls are TRBV5-1 and TRBJ2-2; D call uncertain. V lost 1 base to trimming and J lost 4 bases, with 8 bases between them. Germline V gives CDR1 SGHRS, CDR2 YFSETQ. The CDR3 consists of 14 residues. The CDR3 is CASSLKTATGELFF. The CDR3, as DNA: TGCGCCAGCAGCTTGAAGACGGCCACCGGGGAGCTGTTTTTT.

This clonotype has ten or more counts. The chain recombines TRBV5-1 with TRBJ1-1; D is uncertain. CDR3 length: 14 residues. Per germline, CDR1 SGHRS and CDR2 YFSETQ. V was pared by 5 bases and J by 1 base, with 12 bases between. The CDR3 loop is CASSTLRPNTEAFF. The CDR3 DNA reads as TGCGCCAGCAGTACCCTTCGGCCGAACACTGAAGCTTTCTTT.

This clonotype occurred a few times. The chain recombines TRBV4-2 with TRBJ2-3; D is ambiguous. Per germline, CDR1 LGHNA and CDR2 YNFKEQ. There are 15 residues in the CDR3. Trimming took 0 bases from V and 5 from J, leaving 12 bases between them. The CDR3, as DNA: TGTGCCAGCAGCCAAGAACCATCTAGGGAAGATACGCAGTATTTT. Translation: CASSQEPSREDTQYF.

Ten or more counts support this clonotype. J is TRBJ2-7 and V is TRBV6-6, with D uncertain. V gave up 6 bases and J gave up 6 bases, with 15 bases separating them. The V gene's germline CDR1 is MNHNY and CDR2 SVGAGI (reference sequence). There are 13 residues in the CDR3. Here the CDR3 DNA reads TGTGCCAGCAGCGTCCTTTGGGGTGGCGAGCAGTACTTC. Translated, it gives CASSVLWGGEQYF.

Ten or more counts support this clonotype. This chain connects TRBV9 to TRBJ2-1, with D possibly being TRBD2 (5 bases). The length of the CDR3 is 15 residues. Trimming shortened V by 3 bases and J by 3 bases, and 13 bases separated the two germline ends. Germline V gene sequence: CDR1 SGDLS, CDR2 YYNGEE. The CDR3 nucleotides are TGTGCCAGCAGCGGACTAAGCCCCGGCTACAATGAGCAGTTCTTC. Its translation: CASSGLSPGYNEQFF.

This clonotype was counted ten times or more. The chain carries TRBV6-1 and TRBJ1-2; D is perhaps TRBD1 (6 bases). The CDR3 extends over 12 amino acids. V lost 3 bases, J lost 7 bases, and 9 bases lay in between. The V gene's germline CDR1 is MNHNS and CDR2 SASEGT. This chain's CDR3 is CASSEGTTGYTF. The CDR3 DNA follows: TGTGCCAGCAGTGAGGGGACAACTGGCTACACCTTC.

This clonotype appeared many times. The chain couples TRBV5-5 to TRBJ1-1, with 8 bases matching TRBD1. The J segment lost 5 bases and the V segment lost 6 bases, leaving 9 bases of the junction unmatched. The CDR3 covers 14 residues. Germline V gene data show CDR1 as SGHKS and CDR2 as YYEKEE (reference sequence). The CDR3 coding sequence is TGTGCCAGCACCCGACAGGGGACGCTTACTGAAGCTTTCTTT. Its translation is CASTRQGTLTEAFF.

The chain is built from TRBV10-3 and TRBJ1-1; weak D call: TRBD1 (5 bases). The CDR3 covers 17 residues. Trimming shortened V by 0 bases and J by 1 base, and 15 bases separated the two germline ends. Germline values: CDR1 ENHRY, CDR2 SYGVKD. The CDR3 loop is CAISESINRGANTEAFF. The DNA for the CDR3 is TGTGCCATCAGTGAGTCTATCAATAGGGGAGCGAACACTGAAGCTTTCTTT.

A remark on this clonotype: The limits of the CDR3 on the DNA are not certain, so only TCRdb's listed CDR3 is given. This chain links TRBV5-1 with TRBJ1-1. From its first to its last residue, the CDR3 has 21 amino acids. Germline-derived CDR1 and CDR2 are SGHRS and YFSETQ. CDR3 protein: CASSFYICSASGGGKKAEAFF.

This clonotype was recorded many times. The rearrangement joins TRBV2 to TRBJ2-5; D is ambiguous. Germline V CDR1 and CDR2: SNHLY, FYNNEI. The CDR3 runs to 14 residues. V lost 7 bases, J lost 5 bases, and 17 bases lay in between. The CDR3 DNA reads TGTGCCAGCATCCCGGGCCAACAACGGGAGACCCAGTACTTC. This encodes CASIPGQQRETQYF.

This clonotype was counted many times. The chain recombines TRBV5-1 with TRBJ1-2, with D possibly being TRBD1 (6 bases). Germline V gives CDR1 SGHRS, CDR2 YFSETQ. The CDR3 contains 15 residues. V lost 4 bases and J 6 bases, leaving 19 bases between the germline ends. The CDR3: CASSLRGGGMDGYTF. CDR3 nucleotides: TGCGCCAGCAGCCTCAGAGGGGGGGGCATGGATGGCTACACCTTC.

This clonotype showed up many times. The V and J genes are TRBV5-1 and TRBJ2-3; TRBD2 matches at 15 bases. Germline CDR1 SGHRS, CDR2 YFSETQ. V trimming: 7 bases; J trimming: 3 bases; junction bases outside the gene matches: 3. The CDR3 runs 15 residues. For the CDR3, the DNA is TGCGCCAGCCGGACTAGCGGGGGGGCAACAGATACGCAGTATTTT. This encodes CASRTSGGATDTQYF.

This clonotype showed up many times. The chain is built from TRBV5-1 and TRBJ2-4, with a tentative D call TRBD1 (5 bases). V lost 5 bases and J lost 9, with 12 bases in between. Germline V CDR1 and CDR2: SGHRS, YFSETQ. The CDR3 has 12 residues. The CDR3 nucleotides read TGCGCCAGCAGTTCAACAGGTCGCATTCAGTACTTC. Its protein product is CASSSTGRIQYF.

Ten or more counts support this clonotype. This rearrangement joins TRBV20-1 to TRBJ1-5, with D possibly TRBD1 on 5 matching bases. The CDR3 runs to 14 residues. V shed 0 bases and J shed 2 bases, with 8 bases lying between them. In germline, CDR1 is DFQATT, CDR2 SNEGSKA (reference sequence). This CDR3 is CSARDLRGNQPQHF. DNA of the CDR3: TGCAGTGCTAGAGATCTCAGGGGCAATCAGCCCCAGCATTTT.

This clonotype was picked up many times. The chain uses TRBV6-6 and TRBJ2-7; 8 bases fit TRBD2. V lost 6 bases to trimming and J lost 3 bases; unmatched junction nucleotides: 7. The germline V gene encodes CDR1 MNHNY and CDR2 SVGAGI (reference sequence). The CDR3 extends over 14 amino acids. CDR3 bases: TGTGCCAGCAGAGACGGGGGGGCCAACTACGAGCAGTACTTC. Translated: CASRDGGANYEQYF.

This clonotype was observed a handful of times. The chain uses TRBV20-1 and TRBJ2-7; 9 nucleotides align to TRBD2. Losses at the gene ends were 1 base for V and 4 bases for J; bases not matched to a gene: 5. Germline values: CDR1 DFQATT, CDR2 SNEGSKA (reference sequence). CDR3 length equals 14 residues. The DNA of the CDR3 is TGCAGTGCTAGAGTAGGCGGGGGGGCTTACGAGCAGTACTTC. The encoded protein is CSARVGGGAYEQYF.

Many counts were recorded for this clonotype. V usage is TRBV20-1 and J usage is TRBJ2-7, with D possibly being TRBD1 (6 bases). The V gene's germline CDR1 is DFQATT and CDR2 SNEGSKA (reference sequence). The V gene lost 5 bases and the J gene lost 3 bases, with 11 bases spanning the gap. This CDR3 region has 12 residues. The CDR3 region is CSAGQSNYEQYF. CDR3 DNA: TGCAGTGCTGGACAGTCTAACTACGAGCAGTACTTC.